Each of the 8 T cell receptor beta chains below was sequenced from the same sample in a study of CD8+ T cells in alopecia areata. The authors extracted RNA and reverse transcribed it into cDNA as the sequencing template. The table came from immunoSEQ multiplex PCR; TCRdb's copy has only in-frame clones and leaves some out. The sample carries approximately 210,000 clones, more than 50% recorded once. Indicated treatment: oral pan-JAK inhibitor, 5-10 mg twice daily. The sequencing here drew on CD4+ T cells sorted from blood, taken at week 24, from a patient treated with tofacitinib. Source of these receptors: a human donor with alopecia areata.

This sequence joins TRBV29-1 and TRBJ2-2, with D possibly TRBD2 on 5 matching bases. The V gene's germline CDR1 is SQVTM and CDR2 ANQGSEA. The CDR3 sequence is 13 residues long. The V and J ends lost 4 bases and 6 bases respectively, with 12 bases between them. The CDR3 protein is CSVGNVASGELFF. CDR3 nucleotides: TGCAGCGTTGGTAATGTAGCGTCCGGGGAGCTGTTTTTT.

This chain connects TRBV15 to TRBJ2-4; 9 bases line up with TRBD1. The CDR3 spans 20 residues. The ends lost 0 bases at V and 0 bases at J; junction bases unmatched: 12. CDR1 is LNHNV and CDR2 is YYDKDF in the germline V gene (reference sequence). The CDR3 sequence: CATSRDSGTGKTLAKNIQYF. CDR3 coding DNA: TGTGCCACCAGCAGAGATTCGGGGACAGGGAAAACACTAGCCAAAAACATTCAGTACTTC. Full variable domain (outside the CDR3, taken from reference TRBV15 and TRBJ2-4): DAMVIQNPRYQVTQFGKPVTLSCSQTLNHNVMYWYQQKSSQAPKLLFHYYDKDFNNEADTPDNFQSRRPNTSFCFLDIRSPGLGDTAMYLCATSRDSGTGKTLAKNIQYFGAGTRLSVL.

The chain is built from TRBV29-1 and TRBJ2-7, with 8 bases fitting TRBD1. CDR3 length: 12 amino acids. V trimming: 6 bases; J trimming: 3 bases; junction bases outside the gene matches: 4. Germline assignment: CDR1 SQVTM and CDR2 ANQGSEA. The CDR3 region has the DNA TGCAGCGTGTCCGGGACAGGCTACGAGCAGTACTTC. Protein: CSVSGTGYEQYF.

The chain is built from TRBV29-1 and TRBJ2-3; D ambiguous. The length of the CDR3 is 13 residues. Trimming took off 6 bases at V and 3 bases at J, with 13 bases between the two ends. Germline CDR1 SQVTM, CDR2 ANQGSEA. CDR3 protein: CSVARGRTDTQYF. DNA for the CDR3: TGCAGCGTGGCCCGAGGCAGGACAGATACGCAGTATTTT.

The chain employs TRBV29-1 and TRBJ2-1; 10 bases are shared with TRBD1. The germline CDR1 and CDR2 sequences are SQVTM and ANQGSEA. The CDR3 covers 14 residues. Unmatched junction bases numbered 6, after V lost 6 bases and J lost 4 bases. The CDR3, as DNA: TGCAGCGTGGTGGGACAGGGGAGTTACAATGAGCAGTTCTTC. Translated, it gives CSVVGQGSYNEQFF.

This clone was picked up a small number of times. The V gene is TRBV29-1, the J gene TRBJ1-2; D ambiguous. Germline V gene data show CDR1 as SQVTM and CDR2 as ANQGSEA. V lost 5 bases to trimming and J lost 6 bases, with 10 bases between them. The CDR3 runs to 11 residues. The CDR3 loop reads CSVFPTDGYTF. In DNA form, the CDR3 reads TGCAGCGTTTTCCCTACGGATGGCTACACCTTC.

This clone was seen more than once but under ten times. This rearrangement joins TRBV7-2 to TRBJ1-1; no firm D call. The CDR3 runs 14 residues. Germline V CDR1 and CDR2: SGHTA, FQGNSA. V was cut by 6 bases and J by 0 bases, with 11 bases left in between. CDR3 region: CASSPMGMNTEAFF. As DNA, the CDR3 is TGTGCCAGCAGTCCTATGGGGATGAACACTGAAGCTTTCTTT.

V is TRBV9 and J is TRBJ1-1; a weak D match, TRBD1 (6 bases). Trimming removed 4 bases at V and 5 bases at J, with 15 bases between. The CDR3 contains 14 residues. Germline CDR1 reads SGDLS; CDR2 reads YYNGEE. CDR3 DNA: TGTGCCAGCAGCACCAGGGGAGTGGGGACTGAAGCTTTCTTT. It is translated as CASSTRGVGTEAFF. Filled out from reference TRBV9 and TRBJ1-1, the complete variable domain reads DSGVTQTPKHLITATGQRVTLRCSPRSGDLSVYWYQQSLDQGLQFLIQYYNGEERAKGNILERFSAQQFPDLHSELNLSSLELGDSALYFCASSTRGVGTEAFFGQGTRLTVV.